This T cell receptor (beta chain) is from a study of CD8 T cells in Susac syndrome. Study-wide context: At the time their blood was drawn, patients with Susac syndrome were either therapy-naive, on corticosteroids (with some of them also receiving intravenous immunoglobulin), or on intravenous immunoglobulin alone. Study observations and caveats: The CD4+ T cell repertoires in Susac syndrome were not clonally expanded.

Details on this clonotype: Its target is unknown.

The germline V gene encodes CDR1 MGHRA and CDR2 YSYEKL. The CDR3 is 17 amino acids. V gave up 0 bases and J gave up 5 bases; unmatched junction bases: 8. The authors reverse transcribed about 0.5 to 1 ug RNA with random hexamers. TCRdb independently ran MiXCR on the immunoSEQ multiplex PCR reads; one entry per CDR3 protein. The table shows around 200,000 distinct CDR3 sequences, with 90% to 96% occurring only once. The TCR was taken from a human donor with Susac syndrome. The genes are TRBV4-1 and TRBJ1-1; 11 bases are a match to TRBD1. Sequences were obtained from CD4+ T cells from PBMCs. CDR3 DNA sequence: TGCGCCAGCAGCCAAGATGGGGGACAGGGGGTTAGAACTGAAGCTTTCTTT. Its translation: CASSQDGGQGVRTEAFF.